A few counts support the clone carrying this TCR beta chain. Its antigen is unidentified. Treatment specified: roughly 19 received Ad26.COV2.S at low or high dose, single or two shots; roughly 5 received placebo; per-sample allocation not given. Day 63 after the first injection of vaccine or placebo was the sampling time. Clones were sequenced by immunoSEQ multiplex PCR, and TCRdb holds only the in-frame ones, with some missing. The top ten clones hold 3% to 3.5% of a sample with about 400,000 clones, about 85% of them seen once. This sample was taken from a study of Ad26.COV2.S vaccination and SARS-CoV-2 variants. The overall study: Once, or twice with 56 days between doses, Ad26.COV2.S was given intramuscularly.

Whole-study findings and limits: Spike-specific CD8+ and CD4+ T cell responses reportedly showed substantial breadth after vaccination.

Trimming shortened V by 5 bases and J by 7 bases, and 16 bases separated the two germline ends. CDR1 is SGHRS and CDR2 is YFSETQ in the germline V gene. The CDR3 totals 14 residues. The source is a person between 18 and 65 years old who received the Ad26.COV2.S COVID-19 vaccine or a placebo. The J gene is TRBJ1-5, the V gene TRBV5-1; weak D call: TRBD1 (5 bases). Sequenced material: peripheral blood, taken in a trial of Ad26.COV2.S vaccine versus placebo. CDR3 region: CASSDGDVGQPQHF. The CDR3 nucleotides are TGCGCCAGCAGTGACGGGGACGTAGGACAGCCCCAGCATTTT.